This TCR beta chain was retrieved from a study of blood T cell repertoires in COVID-19. At the level of the study: Collection of acute and convalescent COVID-19 samples took place in the United States, Italy and Spain. PBMCs, B-cell-depleted T cells, or T cells were the source of the cDNA or gDNA that made up the material.

In this sample, this clone turned up a few times. V lost 6 bases to trimming and J lost 5 bases, with 14 bases between them. CDR1 is MNHEY, CDR2 SVGAGI, per germline. This CDR3 is 14 amino acids long. Sequencing was performed with immunoSEQ multiplex PCR; in TCRdb, only in-frame clones are kept and a portion is missing. Of more than 300,000 clones listed, roughly 90% are singletons. V is TRBV6-5 and J is TRBJ1-5, with unresolved D. The receptor's source is a woman between 70 and 85 years old with COVID-19, enrolled during active disease. What was sequenced was peripheral blood. This CDR3 reads CASSPHVGDQPQHF. In DNA, the CDR3 is TGTGCCAGCAGCCCCCATGTCGGAGATCAGCCCCAGCATTTT.